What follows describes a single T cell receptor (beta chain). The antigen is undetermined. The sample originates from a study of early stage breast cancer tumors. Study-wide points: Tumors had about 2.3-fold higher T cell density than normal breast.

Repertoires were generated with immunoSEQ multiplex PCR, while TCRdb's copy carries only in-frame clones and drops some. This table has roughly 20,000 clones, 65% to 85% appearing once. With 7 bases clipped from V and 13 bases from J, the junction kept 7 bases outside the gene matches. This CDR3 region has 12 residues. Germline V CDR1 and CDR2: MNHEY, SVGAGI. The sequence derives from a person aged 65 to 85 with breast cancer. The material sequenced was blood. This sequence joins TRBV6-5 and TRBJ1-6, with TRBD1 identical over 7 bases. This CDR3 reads CASTRPQGPLHF. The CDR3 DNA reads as TGTGCCAGCACCAGACCACAGGGGCCCCTCCACTTT.